One T cell receptor beta chain is described in this entry. Its antigen is still unknown. The data are from a study of cytomegalovirus exposure and HLA in healthy donors. V lost 2 bases and J lost 4, with 21 bases in between. CDR3 length: 17 amino acids. Per the germline V gene, CDR1 is WNHNN and CDR2 is SYGVQD (reference sequence). Study-level results: Most sequenced TCRs were rare (though some public TCRs occurred in many donors).

The donors were healthy bone marrow donors. Primers for the PCR totalled 60 Vbeta and 13 Jbeta. Sequencing used immunoSEQ multiplex PCR; TCRdb keeps in-frame clones, though not all of them. The table records approximately 160,000 clones, roughly 79% of them present only once. The V and J genes are TRBV10-1 and TRBJ2-7; weak D call: TRBD1 (5 bases). Sequencing input: PBMCs. The source is a man in his forties or fifties in good health and CMV-seronegative. The CDR3 protein is CASSEPQDLIRVYEQYV. For the CDR3, the DNA is TGCGCCAGCAGTGAGCCCCAAGATCTTATCAGGGTGTACGAGCAGTACGTC.